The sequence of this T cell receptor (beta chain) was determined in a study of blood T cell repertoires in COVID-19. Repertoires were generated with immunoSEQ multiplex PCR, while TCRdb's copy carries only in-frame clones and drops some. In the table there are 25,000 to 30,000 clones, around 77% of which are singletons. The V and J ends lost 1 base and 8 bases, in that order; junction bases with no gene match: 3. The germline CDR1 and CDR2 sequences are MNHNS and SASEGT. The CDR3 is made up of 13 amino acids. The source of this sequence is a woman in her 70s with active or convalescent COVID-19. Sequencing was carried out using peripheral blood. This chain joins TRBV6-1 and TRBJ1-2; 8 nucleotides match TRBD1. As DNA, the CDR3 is TGTGCCAGCAGTGAAGTCCCAGGGGGCGGCTACACCTTC. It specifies CASSEVPGGGYTF.